This TCR beta chain was sequenced for a study of T cell responses to AZD1222 COVID-19 vaccine. Overall study findings and caveats: It should be noted that donors were predominantly white British and more often female, and clonal diversity was possibly underestimated. Breadth and depth of Spike-specific TCRs rose after two AZD1222 doses.

As for this clone: Its antigen remains unknown.

Measured with immunoSEQ multiplex PCR; TCRdb has only the in-frame clones, and not every one. The data show about 170,000 clones, just over 90% seen once. The germline gives CDR1 SGDLS, CDR2 YYNGEE. Trimming cost V 4 bases and J 10 bases, with 20 bases left between them. The CDR3 spans 14 residues. The receptor's source is an adult in good health. The starting material was peripheral blood, obtained on day 0 of AZD1222 vaccination. This chain joins TRBV9 and TRBJ1-1; D perhaps matches TRBD1 (5 bases). The CDR3 nucleotides read TGTGCCAGCAGCCCGCTAACACCAACCCAGGGAGCTTTCTTT. Translating gives CASSPLTPTQGAFF.